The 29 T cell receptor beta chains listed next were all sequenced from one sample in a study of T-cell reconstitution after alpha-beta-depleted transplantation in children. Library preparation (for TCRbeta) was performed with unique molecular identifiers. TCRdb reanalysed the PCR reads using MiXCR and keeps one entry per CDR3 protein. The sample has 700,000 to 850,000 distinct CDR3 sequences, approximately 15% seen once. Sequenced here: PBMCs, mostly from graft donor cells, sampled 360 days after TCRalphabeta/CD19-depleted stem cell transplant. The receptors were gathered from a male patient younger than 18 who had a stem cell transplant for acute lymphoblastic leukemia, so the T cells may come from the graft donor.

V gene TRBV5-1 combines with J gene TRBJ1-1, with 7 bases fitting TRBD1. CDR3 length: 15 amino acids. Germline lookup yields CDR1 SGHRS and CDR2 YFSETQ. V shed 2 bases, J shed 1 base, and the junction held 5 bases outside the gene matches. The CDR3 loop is CASSFHRGANTEAFF. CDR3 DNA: TGCGCCAGCAGCTTCCACAGGGGCGCGAACACTGAAGCTTTCTTT.

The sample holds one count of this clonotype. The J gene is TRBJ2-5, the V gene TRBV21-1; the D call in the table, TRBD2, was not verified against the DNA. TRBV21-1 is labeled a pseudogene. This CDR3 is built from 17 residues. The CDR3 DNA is TGTGCCAGCAGCGTGCCTTTACCAGCGGGAAAACAAGAGACCCAGTACTTC. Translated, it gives CASSVPLPAGKQETQYF.

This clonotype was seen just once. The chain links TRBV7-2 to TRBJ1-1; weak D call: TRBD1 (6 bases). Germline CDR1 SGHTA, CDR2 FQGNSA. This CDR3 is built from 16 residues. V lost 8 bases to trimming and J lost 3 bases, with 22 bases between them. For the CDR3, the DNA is TGTGCCAGCGGACTCGCACCAAGGGGGATCGACACTGAAGCTTTCTTT. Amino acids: CASGLAPRGIDTEAFF.

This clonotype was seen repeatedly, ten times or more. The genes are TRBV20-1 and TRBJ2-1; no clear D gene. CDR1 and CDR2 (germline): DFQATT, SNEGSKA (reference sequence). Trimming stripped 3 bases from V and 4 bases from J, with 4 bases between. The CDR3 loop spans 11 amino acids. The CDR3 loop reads CSASEYNEQFF. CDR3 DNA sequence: TGCAGTGCTAGTGAATACAATGAGCAGTTCTTC.

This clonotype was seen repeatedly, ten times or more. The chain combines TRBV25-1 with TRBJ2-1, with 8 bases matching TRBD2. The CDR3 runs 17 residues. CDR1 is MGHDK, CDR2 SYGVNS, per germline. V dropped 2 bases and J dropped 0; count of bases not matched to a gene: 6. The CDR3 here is CASSETSGHSSYNEQFF. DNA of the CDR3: TGTGCCAGCAGTGAAACTAGCGGACACAGCTCCTACAATGAGCAGTTCTTC. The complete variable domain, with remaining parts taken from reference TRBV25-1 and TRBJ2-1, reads EADIYQTPRYLVIGTGKKITLECSQTMGHDKMYWYQQDPGMELHLIHYSYGVNSTEKGDLSSESTVSRIRTEHFPLTLESARPSHTSQYLCASSETSGHSSYNEQFFGPGTRLTVL.

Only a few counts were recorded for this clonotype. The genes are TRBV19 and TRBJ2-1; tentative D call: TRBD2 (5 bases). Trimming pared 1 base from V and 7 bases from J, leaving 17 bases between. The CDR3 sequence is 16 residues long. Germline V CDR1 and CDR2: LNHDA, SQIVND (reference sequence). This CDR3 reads CASSIGSAAGWNEQFF. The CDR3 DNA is TGTGCCAGTAGTATAGGTTCAGCGGCGGGTTGGAATGAGCAGTTCTTC.

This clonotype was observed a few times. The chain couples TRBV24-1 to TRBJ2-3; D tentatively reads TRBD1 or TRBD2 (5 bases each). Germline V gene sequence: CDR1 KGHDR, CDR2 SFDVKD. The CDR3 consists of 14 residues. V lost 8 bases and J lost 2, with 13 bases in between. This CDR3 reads CATTPGPNTDTQYF. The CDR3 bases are TGTGCCACCACCCCGGGACCAAACACAGATACGCAGTATTTT.

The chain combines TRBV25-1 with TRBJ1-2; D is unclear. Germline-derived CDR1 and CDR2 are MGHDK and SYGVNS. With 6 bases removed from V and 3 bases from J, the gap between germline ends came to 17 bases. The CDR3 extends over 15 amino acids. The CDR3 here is CASSPGGRSDYGYTF. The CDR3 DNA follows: TGTGCCAGCAGCCCTGGTGGCCGAAGCGACTATGGCTACACCTTC.

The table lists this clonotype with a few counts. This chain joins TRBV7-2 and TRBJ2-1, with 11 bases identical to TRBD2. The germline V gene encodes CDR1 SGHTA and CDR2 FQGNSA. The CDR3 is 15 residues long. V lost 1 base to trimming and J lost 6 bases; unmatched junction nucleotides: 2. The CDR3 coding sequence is TGTGCCAGCAGCTTAGTGGGACTAGCGGTCAATGAGCAGTTCTTC. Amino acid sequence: CASSLVGLAVNEQFF. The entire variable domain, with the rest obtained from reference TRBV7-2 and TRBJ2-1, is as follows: GAGVSQSPSNKVTEKGKDVELRCDPISGHTALYWYRQSLGQGLEFLIYFQGNSAPDKSGLPSDRFSAERTGGSVSTLTIQRTQQEDSAVYLCASSLVGLAVNEQFFGPGTRLTVL.

CDR3 bases: TGTGCCAGCAGCCCCCAGCTGCCTGTTACCTACGAGCAGTACTTC. Translating gives CASSPQLPVTYEQYF. This rearrangement joins TRBV3-1 to TRBJ2-7, with D uncertain. CDR3 size: 15 residues. Germline CDR1 and CDR2: LGHDT and YNNKEL (reference sequence). Between the trimmed V and J ends, which lost 4 bases and 2 bases, there was a span of 15 bases.

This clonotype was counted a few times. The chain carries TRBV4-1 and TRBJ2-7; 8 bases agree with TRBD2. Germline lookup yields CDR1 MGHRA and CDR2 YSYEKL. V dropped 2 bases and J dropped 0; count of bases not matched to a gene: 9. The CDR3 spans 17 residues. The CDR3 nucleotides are TGCGCCAGCAGCCAAATGGGATCGGGAGGGAGCTCCTACGAGCAGTACTTC. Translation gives CASSQMGSGGSSYEQYF.

In DNA form, the CDR3 reads TGTGCCAGCACCCAAGGGACTCTACCCTCCCCTTCGGGCTACAATGAGCAGTTCTTC. It translates to CASTQGTLPSPSGYNEQFF. The chain links TRBV12-3 or TRBV12-4 to TRBJ2-1, with D tentatively TRBD2 (6 bases). The CDR3 spans 19 residues. V lost 7 bases to trimming and J lost 3 bases, with 28 bases between them.

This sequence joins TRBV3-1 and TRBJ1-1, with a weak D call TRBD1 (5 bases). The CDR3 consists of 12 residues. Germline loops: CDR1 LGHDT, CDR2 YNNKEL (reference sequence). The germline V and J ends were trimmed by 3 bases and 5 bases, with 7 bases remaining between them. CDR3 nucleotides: TGTGCCAGCAGCCACAGGGAGACTGAAGCTTTCTTT. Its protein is CASSHRETEAFF.

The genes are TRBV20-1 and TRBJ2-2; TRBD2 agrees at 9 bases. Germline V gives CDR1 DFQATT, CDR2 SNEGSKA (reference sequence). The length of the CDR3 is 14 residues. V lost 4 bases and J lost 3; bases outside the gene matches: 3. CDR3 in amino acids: CSATRLADTGELFF. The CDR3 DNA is TGCAGTGCTACCCGACTAGCGGACACCGGGGAGCTGTTTTTT.

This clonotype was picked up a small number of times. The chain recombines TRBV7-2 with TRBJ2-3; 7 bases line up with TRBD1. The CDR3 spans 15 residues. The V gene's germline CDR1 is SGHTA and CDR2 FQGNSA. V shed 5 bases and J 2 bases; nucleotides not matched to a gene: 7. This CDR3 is CASSTGQVYTDTQYF. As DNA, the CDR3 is TGTGCCAGCAGCACTGGACAGGTATACACAGATACGCAGTATTTT.

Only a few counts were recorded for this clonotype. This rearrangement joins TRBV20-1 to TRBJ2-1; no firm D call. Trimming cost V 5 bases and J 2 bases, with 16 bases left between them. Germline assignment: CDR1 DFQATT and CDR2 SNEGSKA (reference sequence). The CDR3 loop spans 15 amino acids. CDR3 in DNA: TGCAGTGCTCATTCCCATGGGCCCCCCTACAATGAGCAGTTCTTC. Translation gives CSAHSHGPPYNEQFF.

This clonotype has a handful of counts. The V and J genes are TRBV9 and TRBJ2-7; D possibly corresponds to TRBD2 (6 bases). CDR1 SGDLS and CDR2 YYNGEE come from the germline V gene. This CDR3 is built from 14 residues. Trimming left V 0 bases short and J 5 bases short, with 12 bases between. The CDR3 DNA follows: TGTGCCAGCAGCGTAGGGGGACTTGGCGACGAGCAGTACTTC. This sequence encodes CASSVGGLGDEQYF.

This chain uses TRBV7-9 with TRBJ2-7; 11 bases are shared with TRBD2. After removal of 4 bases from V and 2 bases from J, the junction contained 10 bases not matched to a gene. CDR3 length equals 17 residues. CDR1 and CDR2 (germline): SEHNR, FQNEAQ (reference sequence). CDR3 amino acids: CASSSSFLSGRAYEQYF. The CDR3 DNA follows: TGTGCCAGCAGCTCGAGCTTCCTTAGCGGGAGGGCCTACGAGCAGTACTTC.

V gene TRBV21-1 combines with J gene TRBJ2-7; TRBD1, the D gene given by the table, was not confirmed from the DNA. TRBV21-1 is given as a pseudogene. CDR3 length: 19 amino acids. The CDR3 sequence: CASSKARDRGTWSSYEQYF. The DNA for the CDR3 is TGTGCCAGCAGCAAAGCTAGGGACAGGGGGACGTGGAGCTCCTACGAGCAGTACTTC.

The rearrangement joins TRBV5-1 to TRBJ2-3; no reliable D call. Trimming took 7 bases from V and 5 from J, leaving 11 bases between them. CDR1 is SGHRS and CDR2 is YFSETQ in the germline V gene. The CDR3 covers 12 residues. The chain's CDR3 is CASRLDRDTQYF. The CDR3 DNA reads TGCGCCAGCCGACTCGACCGAGATACGCAGTATTTT. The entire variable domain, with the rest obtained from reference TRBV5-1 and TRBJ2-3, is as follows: KAGVTQTPRYLIKTRGQQVTLSCSPISGHRSVSWYQQTPGQGLQFLFEYFSETQRNKGNFPGRFSGRQFSNSRSEMNVSTLELGDSALYLCASRLDRDTQYFGPGTRLTVL.

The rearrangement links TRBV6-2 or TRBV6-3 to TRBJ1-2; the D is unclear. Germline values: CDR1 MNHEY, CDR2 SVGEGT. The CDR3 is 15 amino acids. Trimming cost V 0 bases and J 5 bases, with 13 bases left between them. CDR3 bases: TGTGCCAGCAGTTACTCGTACCGGACGGATTATGGCTACACCTTC. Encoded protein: CASSYSYRTDYGYTF.

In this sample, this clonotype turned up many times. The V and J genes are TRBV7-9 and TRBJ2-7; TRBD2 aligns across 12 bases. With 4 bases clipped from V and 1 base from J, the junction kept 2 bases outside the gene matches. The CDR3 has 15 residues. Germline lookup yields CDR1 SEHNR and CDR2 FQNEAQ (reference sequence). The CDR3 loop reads CASSYGLAGSYEQYF. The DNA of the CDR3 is TGTGCCAGCAGCTATGGACTAGCGGGATCCTACGAGCAGTACTTC.

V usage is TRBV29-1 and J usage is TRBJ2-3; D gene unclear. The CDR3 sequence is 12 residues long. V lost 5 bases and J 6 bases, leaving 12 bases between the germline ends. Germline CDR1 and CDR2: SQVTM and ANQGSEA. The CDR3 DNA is TGCAGCGTTTTCGGACGTTCGGATACGCAGTATTTT. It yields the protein CSVFGRSDTQYF.

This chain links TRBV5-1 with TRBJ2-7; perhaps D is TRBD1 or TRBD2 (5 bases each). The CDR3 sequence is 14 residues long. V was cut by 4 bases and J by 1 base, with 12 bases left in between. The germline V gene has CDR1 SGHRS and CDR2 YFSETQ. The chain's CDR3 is CASSPGALSYEQYF. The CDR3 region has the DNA TGCGCCAGCAGCCCCGGGGCGCTATCCTACGAGCAGTACTTC.

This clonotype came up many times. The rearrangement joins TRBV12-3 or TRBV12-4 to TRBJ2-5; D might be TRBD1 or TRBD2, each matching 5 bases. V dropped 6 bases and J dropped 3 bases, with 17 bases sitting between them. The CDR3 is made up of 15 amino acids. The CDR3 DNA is TGTGCCAGCAGCCTGGGGCCGGGACGGAAAGAGACCCAGTACTTC. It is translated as CASSLGPGRKETQYF.

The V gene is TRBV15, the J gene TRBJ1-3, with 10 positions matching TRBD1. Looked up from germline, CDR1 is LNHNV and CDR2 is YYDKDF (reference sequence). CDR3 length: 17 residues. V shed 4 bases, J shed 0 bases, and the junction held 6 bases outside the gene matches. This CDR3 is CATSMGQGPYSGNTIYF. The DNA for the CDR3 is TGTGCCACCAGCATGGGACAGGGGCCTTACTCTGGAAACACCATATATTTT.

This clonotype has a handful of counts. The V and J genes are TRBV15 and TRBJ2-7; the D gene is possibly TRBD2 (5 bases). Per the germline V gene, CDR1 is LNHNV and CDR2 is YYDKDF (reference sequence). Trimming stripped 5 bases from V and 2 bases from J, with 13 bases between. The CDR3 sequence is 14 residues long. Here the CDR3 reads CATSVGSGPYEQYF. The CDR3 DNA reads TGTGCCACCAGCGTGGGGAGCGGCCCCTACGAGCAGTACTTC.

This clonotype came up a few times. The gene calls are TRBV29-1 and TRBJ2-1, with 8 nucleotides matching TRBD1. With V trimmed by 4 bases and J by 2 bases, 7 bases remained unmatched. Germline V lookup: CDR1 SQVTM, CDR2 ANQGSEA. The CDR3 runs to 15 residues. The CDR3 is CSVGSNRGAYNEQFF. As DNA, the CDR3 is TGCAGCGTTGGAAGTAACAGGGGGGCCTACAATGAGCAGTTCTTC.

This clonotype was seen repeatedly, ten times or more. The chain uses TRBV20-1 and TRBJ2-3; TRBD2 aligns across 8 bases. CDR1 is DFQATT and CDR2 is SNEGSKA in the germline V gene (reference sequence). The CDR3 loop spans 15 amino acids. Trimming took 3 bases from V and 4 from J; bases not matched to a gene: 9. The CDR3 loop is CSARGIAGRSDTQYF. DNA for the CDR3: TGCAGTGCTAGGGGGATAGCGGGAAGGTCAGATACGCAGTATTTT.